This T cell receptor (beta chain) stems from a study of blood T cell repertoires in COVID-19. About the research overall: Whether acute or convalescent, the COVID-19 samples came from the United States, Italy and Spain. T cells, B-cell-depleted T cells, or PBMCs provided the cDNA or gDNA that served as material.

TCRdb's table, derived via immunoSEQ multiplex PCR, lists solely in-frame clones and lacks some. The sample carries some 62,000 clones, roughly 82% recorded once. Sequencing input: peripheral blood. This TCR was recovered from a human donor in a cohort sampled during active COVID-19.

CDR3 sequence: CASSLSRDRGRETQYF. The CDR3 bases are TGTGCCAGCAGTTTATCTCGGGACAGGGGTCGGGAGACCCAGTACTTC. The chain links TRBV28 to TRBJ2-5; 10 positions agree with TRBD1. The V gene end was trimmed by 1 base and the J gene end by 5 bases; junction bases not matched to a gene: 7. Germline CDR1 MDHEN, CDR2 SYDVKM. There are 16 residues in the CDR3.